Following are 25 T cell receptor beta chains from one sample sequenced in a study of blood T cell repertoires in COVID-19. Profiling relied on immunoSEQ multiplex PCR, and the TCRdb table lists in-frame clones only, not all of them. The sample lists hundreds of thousands of clones, 70% to 85% occurring once. The sample comprised peripheral blood. These receptors came from a woman older than 75 with active or convalescent COVID-19.

CDR3 nucleotides: TGCGCCAGGAGGGGGACAGGGAAGATCCGGCCGGATTCACCCCTCCACTTT. Amino acid sequence: CARRGTGKIRPDSPLHF. The chain is built from TRBV4-1 and TRBJ1-6, with 9 nucleotides matching TRBD1. The CDR3 sequence is 17 residues long. Germline lookup yields CDR1 MGHRA and CDR2 YSYEKL. V gave up 9 bases and J gave up 8 bases; unmatched junction bases: 17.

The chain is built from TRBV24-1 and TRBJ2-1, with 8 bases lining up with TRBD2. Germline lookup yields CDR1 KGHDR and CDR2 SFDVKD. V shed 3 bases and J 7 bases; nucleotides not matched to a gene: 4. The CDR3 extends over 14 amino acids. CDR3 sequence (DNA): TGTGCCACCAGTGATCCCCGGGGGGGGAATGAGCAGTTCTTC. The encoded protein is CATSDPRGGNEQFF.

This rearrangement joins TRBV5-1 to TRBJ1-4; D not certain. The CDR3 covers 15 residues. V lost 2 bases and J lost 0, with 8 bases in between. Germline loops: CDR1 SGHRS, CDR2 YFSETQ. The CDR3 sequence: CASSFQSATNEKLFF. In DNA, the CDR3 is TGCGCCAGCAGCTTTCAGTCAGCAACTAATGAAAAACTGTTTTTT. Variable domain in full (rest from reference TRBV5-1 and TRBJ1-4): KAGVTQTPRYLIKTRGQQVTLSCSPISGHRSVSWYQQTPGQGLQFLFEYFSETQRNKGNFPGRFSGRQFSNSRSEMNVSTLELGDSALYLCASSFQSATNEKLFFGSGTQLSVL.

V and J are TRBV11-3 and TRBJ1-1, with D maybe TRBD1 (6 bases). Germline V gene lookup returns CDR1 SGHNT and CDR2 YENEEA. The CDR3 is made up of 14 amino acids. Trimming cost V 3 bases and J 1 base, with 9 bases left between them. This CDR3 reads CASSFGQSNTEAFF. CDR3 nucleotides: TGTGCCAGCAGCTTCGGACAGTCGAACACTGAAGCTTTCTTT.

This clone showed up just once. The V gene is TRBV30, the J gene TRBJ1-1; D remains unclear. Germline V lookup: CDR1 GTSNPN, CDR2 SVGIG (reference sequence). This CDR3 has 13 residues. Trimming shortened V by 3 bases and J by 1 base, and 9 bases separated the two germline ends. The CDR3 here is CAWSYSRNTEAFF. DNA for the CDR3: TGTGCCTGGAGCTACTCTCGGAACACTGAAGCTTTCTTT.

This sequence joins TRBV5-4 and TRBJ1-2; 7 bases map to TRBD1. The CDR3 has 16 amino acids. The V and J ends lost 4 bases and 4 bases, in that order; junction bases with no gene match: 13. The germline V gene encodes CDR1 SGHNT and CDR2 YYREEE (reference sequence). CDR3 residues: CASSAYRGGGSYGYTF. The DNA of the CDR3 is TGTGCCAGCAGCGCCTACCGAGGAGGGGGCTCCTATGGCTACACCTTC.

V gene TRBV5-1 combines with J gene TRBJ1-2; TRBD1 agrees at 7 bases. From germline, CDR1 is SGHRS and CDR2 YFSETQ. The CDR3 is 15 residues long. V was pared by 4 bases and J by 8 bases, with 14 bases of the junction left unmatched. CDR3 in DNA: TGCGCCAGCAGCCCGGAAGGGACAGACGCCTTCGGCTACACCTTC. Translated: CASSPEGTDAFGYTF.

V and J are TRBV18 and TRBJ1-5; 9 nucleotides align to TRBD1. The CDR3 has 16 amino acids. The germline V gene has CDR1 KGHSH and CDR2 LQKENI. V gave up 4 bases and J gave up 6 bases; unmatched junction bases: 10. The CDR3 region is CASSQGQGVDGQPQHF. The CDR3, as DNA: TGTGCCAGCTCACAGGGACAGGGTGTGGATGGTCAGCCCCAGCATTTT.

The chain uses TRBV6-1 and TRBJ2-2, with D tentatively TRBD2 (5 bases). The V end was cut by 2 bases, the J end by 5 bases, with 18 bases between. Germline CDR1 reads MNHNS; CDR2 reads SASEGT. CDR3 length: 17 residues. The CDR3 loop reads CASSEPLASFPTGELFF. The CDR3 bases are TGTGCCAGCAGTGAACCCCTAGCAAGCTTTCCGACCGGGGAGCTGTTTTTT.

The chain carries TRBV3-1 (or the pseudogene TRBV3-2) and TRBJ2-7, with D possibly matching TRBD2 (7 bases). V was trimmed by 2 bases and J by 2 bases, leaving 13 bases between them. The CDR3 has 15 amino acids. CDR1 and CDR2 from the germline V gene are LGHDT and YNNKEL (reference sequence). In nucleotides, the CDR3 is TGTGCCAGCAGCCAAAGGGGAGGGGGTCCCTACGAGCAGTACTTC. Its translation: CASSQRGGGPYEQYF.

The rearrangement links TRBV18 to TRBJ1-3; D unclear. In germline, CDR1 is KGHSH, CDR2 LQKENI. The CDR3 has 14 residues. The V gene lost 2 bases and the J gene lost 4 bases, with 9 bases spanning the gap. For the CDR3, the DNA is TGTGCCAGCTCACCATCAGATATGGGAAACACCATATATTTT. Protein sequence: CASSPSDMGNTIYF.

The chain has TRBV7-9 and TRBJ2-2, with 8 bases aligning to TRBD2. The CDR3 totals 15 residues. Trimming at V came to 6 bases and at J to 0 bases, leaving 3 bases not matched to a gene. CDR1 and CDR2 (germline): SEHNR, FQNEAQ (reference sequence). The DNA for the CDR3 is TGTGCCAGCAGGACTAGCGTCGCGAACACCGGGGAGCTGTTTTTT. Translating gives CASRTSVANTGELFF.

The chain is built from TRBV5-4 and TRBJ1-2, with 9 bases lining up with TRBD1. This CDR3 has 15 amino acids. CDR1 SGHNT and CDR2 YYREEE come from the germline V gene (reference sequence). J was trimmed by 2 bases and V by 7 bases; bases with no gene match: 9. Here the CDR3 reads CASGDREGWNYGYTF. The CDR3 nucleotides are TGTGCCAGCGGGGACAGGGAAGGTTGGAACTATGGCTACACCTTC.

This clone has just a few counts. J is TRBJ2-2 and V is TRBV9; the match to TRBD2 covers 7 bases. After removal of 4 bases from V and 2 bases from J, the junction contained 5 bases not matched to a gene. Germline V gene data show CDR1 as SGDLS and CDR2 as YYNGEE. The CDR3 sequence is 15 residues long. The CDR3 DNA sequence: TGTGCCAGCAGCACACGGGGGGTAAACACCGGGGAGCTGTTTTTT. The encoded protein is CASSTRGVNTGELFF.

This rearrangement joins TRBV28 to TRBJ1-2; weak D call: TRBD1 (5 bases). The CDR3 runs to 15 residues. Trimming stripped 5 bases from V and 4 bases from J, with 17 bases between. Germline V gene data show CDR1 as MDHEN and CDR2 as SYDVKM. CDR3 sequence reads: CASSLPGSDLYGYTF. CDR3 nucleotide sequence: TGTGCCAGCAGTCTCCCAGGGTCCGATCTCTATGGCTACACCTTC.

This chain connects TRBV6-1 to TRBJ2-2; 11 bases are a match to TRBD2. The V segment lost 4 bases and the J segment 5 bases; nucleotides outside the gene matches: 6. The CDR3 runs to 16 residues. The V gene's germline CDR1 is MNHNS and CDR2 SASEGT. The CDR3 protein is CASSALAGGQTGELFF. Written as DNA, the CDR3 is TGTGCCAGCAGTGCCTTAGCGGGGGGGCAAACCGGGGAGCTGTTTTTT.

The chain couples TRBV19 to TRBJ2-7; 10 bases line up with TRBD1. The CDR3 loop spans 14 amino acids. Germline lookup yields CDR1 LNHDA and CDR2 SQIVND (reference sequence). Germline trimming cut 7 bases from V and 6 bases from J; bases unmatched to any gene: 9. The CDR3 spells CASKETGTGAEQYF. CDR3 bases: TGTGCCAGTAAGGAGACCGGGACAGGGGCCGAGCAGTACTTC.

The V call is TRBV10-3, the J call TRBJ1-4; possible D gene TRBD1, 5 bases. The CDR3 is 16 amino acids. The germline V gene encodes CDR1 ENHRY and CDR2 SYGVKD. Between the trimmed V and J ends, which lost 6 bases and 0 bases, there was a span of 14 bases. DNA of the CDR3: TGTGCCATCAGCTCAGGGTTTATCTCAACTAATGAAAAACTGTTTTTT. This codes for CAISSGFISTNEKLFF.

The gene calls are TRBV28 and TRBJ1-5; D is possibly TRBD1 (6 bases). Trimming shortened V by 6 bases and J by 2 bases, and 14 bases separated the two germline ends. CDR1 is MDHEN and CDR2 is SYDVKM in the germline V gene. The CDR3 spans 15 residues. DNA of the CDR3: TGTGCCAGCAGGAAATTCGGGGGGCGCAATCAGCCCCAGCATTTT. It yields the protein CASRKFGGRNQPQHF.

This chain links TRBV24-1 with TRBJ2-3; possibly TRBD1 for D (6 bases). Germline loops: CDR1 KGHDR, CDR2 SFDVKD. This CDR3 spans 14 amino acids. Trimming took off 7 bases at V and 2 bases at J, with 12 bases between the two ends. Here the CDR3 reads CATSTQGITDTQYF. CDR3 nucleotides: TGTGCCACCAGCACCCAGGGGATCACAGATACGCAGTATTTT.

The chain uses TRBV6-1 and TRBJ2-7; possibly TRBD2 for D (5 bases). There are 15 residues in the CDR3. The V gene's germline CDR1 is MNHNS and CDR2 SASEGT. Trimming left V 0 bases short and J 2 bases short, with 11 bases between. The CDR3 reads CASSEAPGIPYEQYF. The CDR3 bases are TGTGCCAGCAGTGAAGCGCCCGGGATCCCCTACGAGCAGTACTTC.

The CDR3 DNA reads as TGCGCCAGCAGTTCGGGGGGACAGGTAAATTATGGCTACACCTTC. Residues: CASSSGGQVNYGYTF. The chain joins TRBV10-1 to TRBJ1-2; TRBD1 matches at 8 bases. The J segment lost 5 bases and the V segment lost 5 bases, leaving 10 bases of the junction unmatched. Germline CDR1 WNHNN, CDR2 SYGVQD (reference sequence). The CDR3 is 15 residues long.

The J gene is TRBJ1-5, the V gene TRBV18; 10 bases match TRBD1. From germline, CDR1 is KGHSH and CDR2 LQKENI. V shed 5 bases, J shed 0 bases, and the junction held 10 bases outside the gene matches. There are 18 residues in the CDR3. The CDR3 spells CASSTRDRGLPSNQPQHF. The CDR3 region has the DNA TGTGCCAGCTCAACCCGGGACAGGGGACTACCTAGCAATCAGCCCCAGCATTTT.

This clone was counted between two and nine times. The rearrangement joins TRBV24-1 to TRBJ1-2; D unresolved. Per the germline V gene, CDR1 is KGHDR and CDR2 is SFDVKD. V was trimmed by 1 base and J by 8 bases, leaving 7 bases between them. CDR3 length: 12 amino acids. The CDR3 coding sequence is TGTGCCACCAGTGATTTCAGATACGGCTACACCTTC. It encodes CATSDFRYGYTF.

This chain links TRBV9 with TRBJ2-7; 12 nucleotides align to TRBD1. CDR1 SGDLS and CDR2 YYNGEE come from the germline V gene. Trimming cost V 1 base and J 7 bases; bases outside gene matches: 18. The CDR3 length is 19 residues. Written as DNA, the CDR3 is TGTGCCAGCAGCGTATCGTTTCCGAGAGCGGGACAGGGGGCGGGGGAGCAGTACTTC. Translating it yields CASSVSFPRAGQGAGEQYF.